Presented here are 22 T cell receptor beta chains from one specimen sequenced in a study of neurological immune-mediated disorders. TCRdb passed the 5' RACE reads through MiXCR, listing each CDR3 protein once. The sample lists fewer than 80,000 distinct CDR3 sequences, around 5.5% occurring once. Sequencing input: PBMCs. The source is a woman aged 25-40 years with multiple sclerosis.

This clonotype has at least ten counts. This sequence joins TRBV9 and TRBJ2-3, with 7 bases identical to TRBD2. The CDR3 length is 16 residues. The J segment lost 0 bases and the V segment lost 4 bases, leaving 8 bases of the junction unmatched. In germline, CDR1 is SGDLS, CDR2 YYNGEE. The CDR3 DNA follows: TGTGCCAGCAGCCCCCGGGGAGGGGAGAGCACAGATACGCAGTATTTT. Protein product: CASSPRGGESTDTQYF.

This clonotype appeared many times. The chain has TRBV20-1 and TRBJ1-5; maybe TRBD1 (6 bases). The CDR3 is made up of 15 amino acids. V lost 4 bases and J 1 base, leaving 14 bases between the germline ends. Germline V CDR1 and CDR2: DFQATT, SNEGSKA (reference sequence). The CDR3 sequence: CSATGGQYSNQPQHF. As DNA, the CDR3 is TGCAGTGCTACGGGGGGGCAATACAGCAATCAGCCCCAGCATTTT.

The chain carries TRBV4-1 and TRBJ2-1, with a possible D match to TRBD1 (6 bases). There are 17 residues in the CDR3. V gave up 4 bases and J gave up 7 bases, with 23 bases separating them. Germline CDR1 reads MGHRA; CDR2 reads YSYEKL. The CDR3, as DNA: TGCGCCAGCAGCCGAGCCTACGACGGGACACCGGGGAATGAGCAGTTCTTC. Translating it yields CASSRAYDGTPGNEQFF.

This clonotype was counted ten times or more. This sequence joins TRBV9 and TRBJ2-7, with TRBD1 matching 8 bases. The V segment lost 3 bases and the J segment 2 bases; nucleotides outside the gene matches: 7. The V gene's germline CDR1 is SGDLS and CDR2 YYNGEE. CDR3 size: 15 residues. The CDR3 loop reads CASSEAPGQAYEQYF. DNA of the CDR3: TGTGCCAGCAGCGAAGCGCCGGGACAGGCCTACGAGCAGTACTTC.

This clonotype was recorded many times. This chain uses TRBV20-1 with TRBJ1-1; possible D gene TRBD1, 5 bases. The CDR3 has 12 residues. The V gene's germline CDR1 is DFQATT and CDR2 SNEGSKA (reference sequence). Trimming pared 6 bases from V and 4 bases from J, leaving 12 bases between. The CDR3 is CSAPRRGTEAFF. CDR3 DNA: TGCAGTGCCCCAAGGAGGGGCACTGAAGCTTTCTTT.

The chain carries TRBV27 and TRBJ2-7; D might be TRBD1 (6 bases). CDR3 size: 14 residues. The germline CDR1 and CDR2 sequences are MNHEY and SMNVEV (reference sequence). With 0 bases removed from V and 4 bases from J, the gap between germline ends came to 10 bases. The CDR3 DNA is TGTGCCAGCAGTTTATCGGGCAGGGGATACGAGCAGTACTTC. Translating it yields CASSLSGRGYEQYF.

This clonotype showed up many times. The chain carries TRBV28 and TRBJ2-7, with D tentatively TRBD2 (5 bases). CDR1 MDHEN and CDR2 SYDVKM come from the germline V gene. With 2 bases removed from V and 6 bases from J, the gap between germline ends came to 8 bases. The CDR3 spans 12 residues. The CDR3 DNA reads as TGTGCCAGCAGTTTAGGCGGGCGCGAGCAGTACTTC. This translates into CASSLGGREQYF.

This clonotype was picked up many times. V and J are TRBV7-9 and TRBJ1-2, with D unclear. The CDR3 spans 13 residues. Germline assignment: CDR1 SEHNR and CDR2 FQNEAQ (reference sequence). Trimming cost V 2 bases and J 3 bases, with 7 bases left between them. CDR3 sequence reads: CASSLRQDYGYTF. The DNA of the CDR3 is TGTGCCAGCAGCTTAAGGCAAGACTATGGCTACACCTTC.

This clonotype was counted at least ten times. The J gene is TRBJ2-7, the V gene TRBV15; a weak D match, TRBD1 (5 bases). The length of the CDR3 is 15 residues. The V end lost 2 bases, the J end lost 2 bases, and 13 bases lay between the germline ends. Per germline, CDR1 LNHNV and CDR2 YYDKDF (reference sequence). CDR3 amino acids: CATSRIRQGAYEQYF. Written as DNA, the CDR3 is TGTGCCACCAGCAGAATCCGGCAGGGCGCCTACGAGCAGTACTTC.

In this sample, this clonotype turned up many times. This chain connects TRBV6-4 to TRBJ2-1, with 7 bases matching TRBD2. Germline CDR1 and CDR2: MRHNA and SNTAGT. V gave up 1 base and J gave up 6 bases; unmatched junction bases: 12. The CDR3 sequence is 17 residues long. CDR3 bases: TGTGCCAGCAGTGACTTGGGGGGGGGGACCGGATCCAATGAGCAGTTCTTC. Amino acids: CASSDLGGGTGSNEQFF.

This clonotype has ten or more counts. The V and J genes are TRBV12-3 or TRBV12-4 and TRBJ2-2; TRBD2 aligns across 7 bases. The junction had 7 bases not matched to a gene; V was cut back by 6 bases and J by 6 bases. The CDR3 totals 14 residues. The CDR3 bases are TGTGCCAGCAGGAACCCGGGGGGTTCCGGGGAGCTGTTTTTT. This gives the protein CASRNPGGSGELFF.

The chain combines TRBV9 with TRBJ2-4; D might be TRBD2 (5 bases). The V and J ends lost 0 bases and 8 bases respectively, with 12 bases between them. The length of the CDR3 is 14 residues. Germline loops: CDR1 SGDLS, CDR2 YYNGEE. This CDR3 is CASSVGSPEDIQYF. Written as DNA, the CDR3 is TGTGCCAGCAGCGTAGGTTCCCCGGAGGACATTCAGTACTTC.

This clonotype was detected many times. The V and J genes are TRBV21-1 and TRBJ1-5; TRBD1, as called in the table, went unchecked against the DNA. TRBV21-1 is marked as a pseudogene. This CDR3 contains 18 residues. DNA for the CDR3: TGTGCCAGCAGCAAGGGGGCTGGAACCATTTATAGCAATCAGCCCCAGCATTTT. Its protein is CASSKGAGTIYSNQPQHF.

This clonotype was detected many times. The chain combines TRBV5-1 with TRBJ1-2; no firm D call. V was pared by 0 bases and J by 4 bases, with 10 bases between. The CDR3 runs 14 residues. Germline lookup yields CDR1 SGHRS and CDR2 YFSETQ. The CDR3: CASSLESASYGYTF. CDR3 sequence (DNA): TGCGCCAGCAGCTTGGAGTCAGCTTCCTATGGCTACACCTTC.

There are many counts of this clonotype. The chain has TRBV7-9 and TRBJ1-5, with 8 nucleotides matching TRBD1. Germline V gives CDR1 SEHNR, CDR2 FQNEAQ (reference sequence). This CDR3 is 15 amino acids long. Unmatched junction bases numbered 2, after V lost 1 base and J lost 3 bases. The CDR3 DNA sequence: TGTGCCAGCAGCTTAGGGACAGGGAACAATCAGCCCCAGCATTTT. Its protein product is CASSLGTGNNQPQHF.

This clonotype was detected many times. The chain couples TRBV11-2 to TRBJ1-2, with D perhaps TRBD1 (5 bases). CDR1 and CDR2 (germline): SGHAT, FQNNGV. The ends were cut back, 5 bases at V and 7 bases at J, with 14 bases in the middle. The CDR3 runs 13 residues. The CDR3 DNA reads as TGTGCCAGCAGCCCACCTGAGGGACTTGGCTACACCTTC. Translated: CASSPPEGLGYTF.

This clonotype was seen at least ten times. CDR3 nucleotides: TGCAGTGCTAGACTAGAGACCCAGTACTTC. As protein: CSARLETQYF. The chain is built from TRBV20-1 and TRBJ2-5; D unclear. CDR1 and CDR2 (germline): DFQATT, SNEGSKA (reference sequence). The ends were cut back, 2 bases at V and 4 bases at J, with 2 bases in the middle. CDR3 length: 10 residues.

This clonotype showed up many times. This rearrangement joins TRBV20-1 to TRBJ1-2; D remains ambiguous. Germline assignment: CDR1 DFQATT and CDR2 SNEGSKA (reference sequence). This CDR3 spans 12 amino acids. CDR3 loop: CSPGPPPGGYTF. CDR3 coding DNA: TGCAGCCCCGGGCCCCCGCCCGGTGGCTACACCTTC.

The sample holds many counts of this clonotype. This chain joins TRBV4-1 and TRBJ1-1; 10 bases match TRBD1. The V segment lost 4 bases and the J segment 0 bases; nucleotides outside the gene matches: 17. CDR3 size: 20 residues. CDR1 and CDR2 (germline): MGHRA, YSYEKL. The CDR3 spells CASSPFPRGQGVVLNTEAFF. CDR3 nucleotides: TGCGCCAGCAGCCCCTTCCCCCGCGGACAGGGGGTTGTGTTGAACACTGAAGCTTTCTTT.

Many counts were recorded for this clonotype. CDR3 sequence: CASSFGGGKTEAFF. Here the CDR3 DNA reads TGTGCCAGCAGCTTCGGGGGGGGTAAAACTGAAGCTTTCTTT. The chain joins TRBV7-2 to TRBJ1-1, with TRBD1 as a possible D gene (5 bases). Trimming cost V 3 bases and J 5 bases, with 13 bases left between them. CDR1 and CDR2 from the germline V gene are SGHTA and FQGNSA. This CDR3 has 14 amino acids.

This clonotype was detected many times. The CDR3 DNA sequence: TGCAGTGCTACAAGGGTTCCGGCTTACAATGAGCAGTTCTTC. This codes for CSATRVPAYNEQFF. The chain recombines TRBV20-1 with TRBJ2-1; no clear D gene. This CDR3 contains 14 residues. V lost 4 bases, J lost 4 bases, and 14 bases lay in between. Looked up from germline, CDR1 is DFQATT and CDR2 is SNEGSKA (reference sequence).

The table lists this clonotype with a few counts. J is TRBJ2-3 and V is TRBV29-1, with TRBD1 identical over 10 bases. V shed 7 bases, J shed 4 bases, and the junction held 8 bases outside the gene matches. This CDR3 has 14 amino acids. CDR1 is SQVTM and CDR2 is ANQGSEA in the germline V gene. The CDR3 sequence: CSGKPGQGPDTQYF. CDR3 sequence (DNA): TGCAGCGGAAAGCCGGGACAGGGGCCAGATACGCAGTATTTT.